This TCR beta chain comes out of a study of cytomegalovirus exposure and HLA in healthy donors. Study outcomes and limitations: TCR beta chains numbering some 160 were designated cytomegalovirus-associated.

At collection, donors were nominally healthy, but unrecorded immune exposures were probable. Vbeta (60) and Jbeta (13) primers were used in the PCR. Clones were sequenced by immunoSEQ multiplex PCR, and TCRdb holds only the in-frame ones, with some missing. The repertoire has about 170,000 clones, 75% to 85% of them found once; the top ten carry about 2.3%. Germline CDR1 and CDR2: MDHEN and SYDVKM. V was shortened by 5 bases and J by 0 bases, with 11 bases between the two germline ends. The CDR3 is 15 amino acids. As to this clone: As yet, its antigen is unknown.

The chain recombines TRBV28 with TRBJ2-1; possibly TRBD1 for D (7 bases). The origin of this receptor is a woman aged 50 to 65 in good health and CMV-seronegative. The specimen sequenced was PBMCs. The DNA of the CDR3 is TGTGCCAGCAGTGGGGGGACAGTCTCCTACAATGAGCAGTTCTTC. This translates into CASSGGTVSYNEQFF.